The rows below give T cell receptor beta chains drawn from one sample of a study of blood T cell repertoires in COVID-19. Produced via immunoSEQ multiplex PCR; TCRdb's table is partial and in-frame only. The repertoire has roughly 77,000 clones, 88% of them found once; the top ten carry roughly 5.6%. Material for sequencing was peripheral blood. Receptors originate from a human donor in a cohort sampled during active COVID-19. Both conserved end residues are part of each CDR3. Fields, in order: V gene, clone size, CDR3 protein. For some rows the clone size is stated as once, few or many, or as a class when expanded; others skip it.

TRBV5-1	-	CASSRTGSGANVLTF
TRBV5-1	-	CASSPDLDSSDTQYF
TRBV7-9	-	CASSSDRGAEKLFF
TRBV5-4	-	CASSLAGQASGNTIYF
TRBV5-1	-	CASSSDSYEQYF
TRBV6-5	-	CASRSGRAYEQYF
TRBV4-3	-	CASSHPPGSSYNEQFF
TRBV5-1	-	CASSLGRAKTQYF
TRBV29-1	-	CSAAIESGGYGYTF
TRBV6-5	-	CASSETVTNEKLFF
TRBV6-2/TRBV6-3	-	CASSPQGFYGYTF
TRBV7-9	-	CASSLGQTGELFF
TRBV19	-	CASGGGAGGRTFF
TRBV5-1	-	CASSLAGTLNHNEQFF
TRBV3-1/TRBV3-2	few	CASSLSSGRAEGNEQFF
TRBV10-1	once	CASSDLSGELFF
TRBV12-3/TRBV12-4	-	CASTRGAGQPQHF
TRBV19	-	CASSNRDRGSYEQYF
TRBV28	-	CASRSDRIRYEQYF
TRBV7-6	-	CASSPRTSGRAITGELFF
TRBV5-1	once	CASTISGANVLTF
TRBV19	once	CASIRFLETETNWEFF
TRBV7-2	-	CASSLDISYEQYF
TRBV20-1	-	CSGLGGGELFF
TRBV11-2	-	CASSPTASGYEQYF
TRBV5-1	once	CASSLIPGDNEQFF
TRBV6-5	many	CASSYVRTGGSYGYTF
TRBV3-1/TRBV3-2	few	CASSRSRTMEQYF
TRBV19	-	CASSPPGLAGVEQYF
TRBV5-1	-	CASSFSGTGGRGEQYF
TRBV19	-	CASSGRTGGNQPQHF
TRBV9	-	CASSVPGTGNTIYF
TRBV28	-	CASRWTGGSSNEKLFF